Here is one T cell receptor (beta chain) with its context. The antigen is unknown. This specimen comes from a study of cytomegalovirus exposure and HLA in healthy donors. Study in general: A subsequent analysis reported that the roughly 120 validation repertoires were produced on the same platform that had also been used for the roughly 700 first-cohort repertoires.

Overall study findings and caveats: Researchers reported that a few CMV-associated chains were confirmed in vitro as CMV antigen-specific. Subsequent analysis showed first-cohort TCR clusters tending to co-occur in around 110 validation repertoires. Reportedly, diagnosis of cytomegalovirus status by the classifier showed high specificity and sensitivity.

Trimming left V 5 bases short and J 2 bases short, with 16 bases between. The CDR3 has 15 amino acids. Germline loops: CDR1 SGHTA, CDR2 FQGNSA. TCRdb keeps only in-frame clones here, not all; method: immunoSEQ multiplex PCR. Seen here are tens of thousands of clones, almost 95% observed once, and the top ten hold about 5.2%. The chain uses TRBV7-2 and TRBJ2-7; possible D gene TRBD1, 6 bases. Input material: PBMCs. This TCR derives from a man in his late teens or twenties in good health and CMV-seropositive. The DNA of the CDR3 is TGTGCCAGCAGCGGGTGGCAGGGGCCCGCCTACGAGCAGTACTTC. Translation gives CASSGWQGPAYEQYF.